This T cell receptor beta chain was profiled in a study of molecular identifiers for immune sequencing clone quantification. Whole-study findings and limits: Amid roughly 1 million naive cells, spiked Jurkat TCR RNA from one cell was reportedly still detectable. Highly expanded clone sizes could be underestimated by identical TCR molecules sharing a barcode.

Each CDR3 protein gets one entry after TCRdb re-called the PCR reads with MiXCR. The sample records just under 650,000 distinct CDR3 sequences, 15% to 20% being singletons. Libraries from naive CD8 cells were generated from 20,000 to 1,000,000 sorted cells (with 10%, 30% or 50% RNA). Isolation of naive CD8 T cells was achieved by sorting on a CD8+CD4-CCR7+CD45RA+ phenotype. As concerns this clonotype: What it recognizes is unknown. A much larger clone lies one base from this, so it may be a read error.

CDR3 size: 14 residues. The sequence was obtained from a human donor in good health. Some libraries in this study had Jurkat cell RNA spiked in. Sequenced sample: naive CD8+ T cells from blood, with Jurkat cell RNA spiked in. Subset here: FACS-sorted CD8+CD4-CCR7+CD45RA+ naive T cells. This chain uses TRBV12-3 or TRBV12-4 with TRBJ2-3; D unclear. Here the CDR3 reads CAGSFMRPTDTQYF. Written as DNA, the CDR3 is TGTGCCGGCAGTTTTATGCGGCCCACAGATACGCAGTATTTT.